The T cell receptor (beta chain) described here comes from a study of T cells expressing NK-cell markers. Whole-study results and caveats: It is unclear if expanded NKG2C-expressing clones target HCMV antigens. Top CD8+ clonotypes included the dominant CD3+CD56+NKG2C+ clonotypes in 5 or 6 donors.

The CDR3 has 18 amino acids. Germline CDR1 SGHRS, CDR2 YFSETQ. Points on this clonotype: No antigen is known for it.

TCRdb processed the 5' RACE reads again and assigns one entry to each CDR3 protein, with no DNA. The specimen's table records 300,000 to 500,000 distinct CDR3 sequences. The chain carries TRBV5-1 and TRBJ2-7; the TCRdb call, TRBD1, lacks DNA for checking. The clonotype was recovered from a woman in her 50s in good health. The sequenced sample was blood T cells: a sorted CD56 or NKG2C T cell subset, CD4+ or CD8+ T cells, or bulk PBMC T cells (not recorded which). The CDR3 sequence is CASSSERGLDRGPYEQYF. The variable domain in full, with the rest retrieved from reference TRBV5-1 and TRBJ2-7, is KAGVTQTPRYLIKTRGQQVTLSCSPISGHRSVSWYQQTPGQGLQFLFEYFSETQRNKGNFPGRFSGRQFSNSRSEMNVSTLELGDSALYLCASSSERGLDRGPYEQYFGPGTRLTVT.